What follows describes a single TCR beta chain. It has no known antigen specificity. No base qualities exist here, and no much larger clone lies one base off it. The donors belonged to the validation cohort of approximately 130 subjects, which was separate from the 666-subject first cohort. Library method: the immunoSEQ multiplex PCR assay. The paper's data handling went like this. A statistical classification framework was developed to diagnose cytomegalovirus status using the catalog of TCR beta chain sequences. This is the immuneACCESS table as TCRdb keeps it, with only in-frame sequences that have V and J called. A part of the clones is gone; compared with another copy, unresolved V genes explain less than half, and the rest is unexplained. V, J and clone size reflect that table, while D and trimming were determined from the DNA. For this sample the table gives under 400,000 clones, of which roughly 87% were detected only once. Of the sample, approximately 0.95% is held by the ten largest clones.

This record belongs to a study of cytomegalovirus exposure and HLA in healthy donors (dated by TCRdb to between 2016 and 2019). Context from the whole study: A later analysis indicated that the 95 to 150 validation repertoires were generated on the platform also employed for the 666 repertoires of the first cohort. The aim of the study was to test whether cataloging public T cell receptors could identify signatures of past pathogen exposure. In addition to the first cohort of about 650 subjects, a separate validation cohort of 120 different subjects was used. To predict cytomegalovirus infection status, the study brought together high-throughput TCR immunosequencing, statistical association of individual TCRs with disease status, and machine learning.

What the study reported, not specific to this receptor: A few of the identified cytomegalovirus-associated TCR beta chains were confirmed in vitro to be specific for cytomegalovirus antigens. A total of 150 or so TCR beta chains were listed by the study as associated with cytomegalovirus. Most TCR sequences were seen in very few donors, while some public TCRs were found in many individuals. Subsequent analysis determined that TCRs grouped into clusters in the first cohort also showed a tendency toward co-occurrence across the 120 or so validation repertoires, and 85% to 95% of cluster scores exceeded 0. A later analysis had no HLA typing for the validation cohort, so co-occurrence there was scored across all 120 or so repertoires. In both the original and validation cohorts, the classifier was reported to diagnose cytomegalovirus status with high specificity and sensitivity. The authors suggested that the approach could potentially be extended to other disease states and immunological phenotypes.

The sequence was obtained from a man in his thirties or forties in good health and CMV-seronegative. Sequenced: PBMCs.

The nucleotide sequence is given as TGTGCCAGCAGCTCGTCACAGGGGTACGAGCAGTACTTC. The translation is CASSSSQGYEQYF. This chain joins TRBV11-2 to TRBJ2-7, with 7 bases matching TRBD1. The cysteine opens and the phenylalanine closes a CDR3 of 13 amino acids. Only the CDR3 portion is preserved as DNA: 39 bases, with reading frame beginning at the first base. The germline V gene provides CDR1 SGHAT and CDR2 FQNNGV. The V end gives up 4 bases and the J end 4 bases, leaving 4 bases in the junction not matched to a gene.